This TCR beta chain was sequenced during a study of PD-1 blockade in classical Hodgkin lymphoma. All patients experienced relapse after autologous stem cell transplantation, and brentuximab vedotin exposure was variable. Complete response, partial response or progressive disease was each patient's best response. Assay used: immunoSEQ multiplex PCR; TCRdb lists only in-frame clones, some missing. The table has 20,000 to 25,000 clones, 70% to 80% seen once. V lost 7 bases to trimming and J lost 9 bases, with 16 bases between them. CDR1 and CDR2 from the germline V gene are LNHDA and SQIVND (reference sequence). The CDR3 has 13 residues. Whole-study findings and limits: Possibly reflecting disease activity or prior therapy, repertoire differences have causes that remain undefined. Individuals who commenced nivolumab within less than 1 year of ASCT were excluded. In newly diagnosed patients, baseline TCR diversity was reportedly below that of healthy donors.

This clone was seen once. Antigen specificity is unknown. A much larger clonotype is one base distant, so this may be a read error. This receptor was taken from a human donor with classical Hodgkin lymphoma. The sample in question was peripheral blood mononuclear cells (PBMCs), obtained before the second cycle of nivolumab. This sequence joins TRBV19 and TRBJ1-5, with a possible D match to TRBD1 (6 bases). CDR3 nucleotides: TGTGCCAGTACCCGAACAGGGTTTTGGCCCCAGCATTTT. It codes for CASTRTGFWPQHF.